The 8 T cell receptor beta chains below come from one sample, sequenced in a study of radiotherapy plus CTLA-4 blockade in lung cancer (dated by TCRdb to between 2018 and 2020). Receptor libraries were prepared by the immunoSEQ multiplex PCR assay. TCRdb took this table from immuneACCESS and kept in-frame rearrangements with V and J called. Such tables lack part of the clones; where checked against another copy, unresolved V genes explain under half of the gap, and the rest is unexplained. Present in this sample are 120,000 or so clones, approximately 80% of which were seen just once. 5.2% of the sample goes to the ten largest clones. Sequencing was performed on peripheral blood, taken from a patient treated with radiotherapy plus ipilimumab. These receptors were obtained from a human donor with non-small cell lung cancer who had a partial response to radiotherapy plus ipilimumab.

The chain carries TRBV13 and TRBJ1-1, with 9 bases matching TRBD1. Germline V gene data show CDR1 as PRHDT and CDR2 as FYEKMQ (reference sequence). V shed 5 bases and J 5 bases; nucleotides not matched to a gene: 6. This CDR3 has 14 residues. The CDR3 is CASSRNRGRTEAFF. The CDR3, as DNA: TGTGCCAGCAGCAGAAACAGGGGGCGGACTGAAGCTTTCTTT.

J is TRBJ2-2 and V is TRBV11-3; D is ambiguous. Germline CDR1 reads SGHNT; CDR2 reads YENEEA. V gave up 5 bases and J gave up 6 bases, with 13 bases separating them. The CDR3 has 14 amino acids. The CDR3 region has the DNA TGTGCCAGCAGCCCCGTATCCGCGGCCGGGGAGCTGTTTTTT. Its translation is CASSPVSAAGELFF. Full variable domain (outside the CDR3, taken from reference TRBV11-3 and TRBJ2-2): EAGVVQSPRYKIIEKKQPVAFWCNPISGHNTLYWYLQNLGQGPELLIRYENEEAVDDSQLPKDRFSAERLKGVDSTLKIQPAELGDSAVYLCASSPVSAAGELFFGEGSRLTVL.

The chain joins TRBV7-9 to TRBJ1-6; D gene unclear. CDR3 length: 15 residues. The V gene's germline CDR1 is SEHNR and CDR2 FQNEAQ (reference sequence). The V end lost 2 bases, the J end lost 3 bases, and 8 bases lay between the germline ends. The DNA of the CDR3 is TGTGCCAGCAGCTTAACAGACCTCTATAATTCACCCCTCCACTTT. Protein: CASSLTDLYNSPLHF.

The chain employs TRBV9 and TRBJ2-6; D is undetermined. Between the trimmed V and J ends, which lost 0 bases and 14 bases, there was a span of 15 bases. In germline, CDR1 is SGDLS, CDR2 YYNGEE. The CDR3 length is 14 residues. In DNA, the CDR3 is TGTGCCAGCAGCGTAGGCTGGGCAGAATCATTCCTGACTTTC. It is translated as CASSVGWAESFLTF.

As DNA, the CDR3 is TGTGCCATCAGTGGCCACGGACAGGTCAATCAGCCCCAGCATTTT. Translated, it gives CAISGHGQVNQPQHF. This chain joins TRBV10-3 and TRBJ1-5; 7 bases are shared with TRBD1. CDR1 is ENHRY and CDR2 is SYGVKD in the germline V gene. The V and J ends lost 4 bases and 3 bases, in that order; junction bases with no gene match: 6. CDR3 length: 15 amino acids.

V and J are TRBV5-1 and TRBJ2-5; 10 bases agree with TRBD2. V was clipped by 0 bases and J by 5 bases; unmatched bases: 7. The CDR3 contains 16 residues. The V gene's germline CDR1 is SGHRS and CDR2 YFSETQ. CDR3: CASSLELAGGRETQYF. The CDR3 nucleotides read TGCGCCAGCAGCTTGGAATTAGCGGGAGGCCGGGAGACCCAGTACTTC.

The J gene is TRBJ2-7, the V gene TRBV5-1; the match to TRBD2 covers 7 bases. J was trimmed by 3 bases and V by 4 bases; bases with no gene match: 13. The CDR3 runs 16 residues. CDR1 is SGHRS and CDR2 is YFSETQ in the germline V gene. CDR3 region: CASSPVSAGVGYEQYF. Here the CDR3 DNA reads TGCGCCAGCAGCCCAGTTTCCGCGGGAGTGGGCTACGAGCAGTACTTC.

The chain carries TRBV30 and TRBJ1-2; D is unresolved. V lost 4 bases, J lost 4 bases, and 13 bases lay in between. This CDR3 spans 13 amino acids. CDR1 GTSNPN and CDR2 SVGIG come from the germline V gene (reference sequence). CDR3 DNA sequence: TGTGCCTGGAACCTTAACTCTGTCTATGGCTACACCTTC. Translation gives CAWNLNSVYGYTF.